A selection of T cell receptor beta chains follows, all from one sample in a study of cytomegalovirus exposure and HLA in healthy donors. Repertoires were generated with immunoSEQ multiplex PCR, while TCRdb's copy carries only in-frame clones and drops some. The repertoire holds some 150,000 clones, with approximately 78% as singletons. Material for sequencing was PBMCs. These receptor sequences come from a young man in good health and CMV-seropositive. Both conserved end residues are part of each CDR3. Fields, in order: CDR3 DNA, CDR3 protein, clone size, J gene, V gene, D gene. A D gene is named only where the DNA matches it firmly. Expanded clones are given a class, and other clones once, few, many or no size at all.

TGTGCCAGCAGCCCCGGACTAGCCGTTTTCAATGAGCAGTTCTTC | CASSPGLAVFNEQFF | once | TRBJ2-1 | TRBV7-9 | TRBD2
TGTGCCAGCAGCTTGAGTTGGACTAGCGGGAGAGGGAGGGGCGAGCAGTACTTC | CASSLSWTSGRGRGEQYF | once | TRBJ2-7 | TRBV5-6 | TRBD2
TGTGCCAGCAGTTACACCGGACTCAGGGGTCACACTGAAGCTTTCTTT | CASSYTGLRGHTEAFF | NA | TRBJ1-1 | TRBV6-5 | NA
TGTGCCAGCAGTTCGGGTTCCAAGTATCCCGAGCAGTTCTTC | CASSSGSKYPEQFF | NA | TRBJ2-1 | TRBV28 | NA
TGTGCCAGCAGTCTGGACAGGGGATCCTACGAGCAGTACTTC | CASSLDRGSYEQYF | NA | TRBJ2-7 | TRBV11-2 | TRBD1
TGTGCCAGCAGTTTGGGACTAGCGGGAACCTACGAGCAGTACTTC | CASSLGLAGTYEQYF | few | TRBJ2-7 | TRBV28 | TRBD2
TGTGCCACCAGACCAGGACAGCACTATGGCTACACCTTC | CATRPGQHYGYTF | NA | TRBJ1-2 | TRBV27 | NA
TGTGCCAGCAGCTTGGTCGGTGTCAAAAACATTCAGTACTTC | CASSLVGVKNIQYF | once | TRBJ2-4 | TRBV5-6 | NA
TGCGCCAGCAGTGAGGGGGTAGCGGGAGGGCCCTACGAGCAGTACTTC | CASSEGVAGGPYEQYF | NA | TRBJ2-7 | TRBV10-1 | TRBD2
TGTGCCAGCAGTTCTAACTACGAGCAGTACTTC | CASSSNYEQYF | NA | TRBJ2-7 | TRBV5-6 | NA
TGTGCCAGCACCGGACTAGTCGGAGATACGCAGTATTTT | CASTGLVGDTQYF | NA | TRBJ2-3 | TRBV7-6 | TRBD2
TGTGCCTGGAGTACCACAGGGGGCGGTCAGCCCCAGCATTTT | CAWSTTGGGQPQHF | NA | TRBJ1-5 | TRBV30 | TRBD1
TGTGCCAGTCGAGGGGAGGGACAGGGGATCTCTGAAGCTTTCTTT | CASRGEGQGISEAFF | NA | TRBJ1-1 | TRBV19 | TRBD1
TGCGCCAGCAGCTTGGGGGACAGGGAAAACACCATATATTTT | CASSLGDRENTIYF | once | TRBJ1-3 | TRBV5-1 | TRBD1
TGCGCCAGCAGCCAAACAGGGGATAACACTGAAGCTTTCTTT | CASSQTGDNTEAFF | NA | TRBJ1-1 | TRBV5-1 | TRBD1
TGCGCCGGCAGCTTGGGGGAGACAGGAATGAACACTGAAGCTTTCTTT | CAGSLGETGMNTEAFF | NA | TRBJ1-1 | TRBV5-1 | NA
TGCGCCAGCAGCCAGGGGCCCAATCAGCCCCAGCATTTT | CASSQGPNQPQHF | few | TRBJ1-5 | TRBV5-1 | NA
TGTGCCAGCTCACCGTACTTATCCGGGACAGGGGACCACGAGCAGTACTTC | CASSPYLSGTGDHEQYF | NA | TRBJ2-7 | TRBV18 | TRBD1
TGTGCCAGCAGCCCCCGGGCGGGGCACGAGCAGTACTTC | CASSPRAGHEQYF | NA | TRBJ2-7 | TRBV9 | NA
TGTGCCAGCAGCCCCTGGGGGGACAATCAGCCCCAGCATTTT | CASSPWGDNQPQHF | NA | TRBJ1-5 | TRBV7-9 | NA
TGTGCCAGTACTTCAGCGGGAGCCACCGGGGAGCTGTTTTTT | CASTSAGATGELFF | NA | TRBJ2-2 | TRBV19 | TRBD2
TGCGCCAGCAGCGACGCTGAACAGGGTGTCTTCCTCCATATAGCCAAAAACATTCAGTACTTC | CASSDAEQGVFLHIAKNIQYF | once | TRBJ2-4 | TRBV5-1 | NA